The rows below give T cell receptor beta chains drawn from one sample of a study of blood T cell repertoires in COVID-19. Sequencing used immunoSEQ multiplex PCR; TCRdb keeps in-frame clones, though not all of them. The profile shows around 220,000 clones, 86% of them singletons. Sequencing input: peripheral blood. These receptors were collected from a woman aged 45-60 years with COVID-19, enrolled during active disease. The CDR3 runs from the conserved cysteine through the conserved F or W. Each record gives: D gene, clone size, V gene, J gene, CDR3 DNA, CDR3 protein. A D gene is named only where the DNA matches it firmly. Clone size is shown for a subset of rows, as once, few, many or a class of expanded clone.

>.|.|TRBV5-1|TRBJ2-7
TGCGCCAGCAGCCCCGGACTTCACTCCGACTACGAGCAGTACTTC
CASSPGLHSDYEQYF
>.|.|TRBV18|TRBJ1-3
TGTGCCAGCTCACCTGGGACAAGGTGGGGAGCGGCTGGAAACACCATATATTTT
CASSPGTRWGAAGNTIYF
>.|.|TRBV5-4|TRBJ1-2
TGTGCCAGCAGCAACCCCCCGGGGGGCTACACCTTC
CASSNPPGGYTF
>TRBD1|.|TRBV23-1|TRBJ2-1
TGCGCCAGCAGTCAATCGGGACAGGGAGCTGGCTCCTACAATGAGCAGTTCTTC
CASSQSGQGAGSYNEQFF
>.|.|TRBV19|TRBJ2-1
TGTGCCAGTAGTATAAGTGGAGAGAGGACACAGTTCTTC
CASSISGERTQFF
>.|.|TRBV3-1/TRBV3-2|TRBJ1-5
TGTGCCAGCAGCCAAGATACGGAGGGGTGGCCCCAGCATTTT
CASSQDTEGWPQHF
>.|.|TRBV27|TRBJ2-1
TGTGCCAGCAGCCTACAGGTGTACAATGAGCAGTTCTTC
CASSLQVYNEQFF
>.|.|TRBV9|TRBJ2-1
TGTGCCAGCGGGAGTGGGGCAGGGGTAGGCAATGAGCAGTTCTTC
CASGSGAGVGNEQFF
>TRBD2|.|TRBV14|TRBJ2-2
TGTGCCAGCACGGGGACTACTAACACCGGGGAGCTGTTTTTT
CASTGTTNTGELFF
>.|.|TRBV20-1|TRBJ1-6
TGCAGTGCTAGTTTGGGGGCAGGTAATTCACCCCTCCACTTT
CSASLGAGNSPLHF
>.|.|TRBV30|TRBJ2-3
TGTGCCTGGAGTGTACGGGACGGGGGGCCTTGGAACACAGATACGCAGTATTTT
CAWSVRDGGPWNTDTQYF
>TRBD2|.|TRBV18|TRBJ2-3
TGTGCCAGCTCACCTATCGGGGGGGGCCTCGGAGATACGCAGTATTTT
CASSPIGGGLGDTQYF
>.|.|TRBV3-1/TRBV3-2|TRBJ1-2
TGTGCCAGCAGCCAACAGGGTTTAGCTAATGGCTACACCTTC
CASSQQGLANGYTF
>.|.|TRBV5-1|TRBJ1-2
TGCGCCAGCAGTTTTATCAGGGGTTTGAACTATGGCTACACCTTC
CASSFIRGLNYGYTF
>.|.|TRBV7-6|TRBJ2-1
TGTGCCAGCTCGACTATGGGGGAAGCGGGTGACAATGAGCAGTTCTTC
CASSTMGEAGDNEQFF
>.|.|TRBV5-6|TRBJ1-2
TGTGCCAGCAGCCCGGGGCGGGGCTTCTATGGCTACACCTTC
CASSPGRGFYGYTF
>TRBD2|few|TRBV7-2|TRBJ2-1
TGTGCCAGCAGCTTAGCGACGGCCTATGGGGGGGGCTCCTACAATGAGCAGTTCTTC
CASSLATAYGGGSYNEQFF
>.|.|TRBV27|TRBJ1-1
TGTGCCAGCAGTGCTTTCCCGGGGAGCACTGAAGCTTTCTTT
CASSAFPGSTEAFF
>.|.|TRBV2|TRBJ2-1
TGTGCCAGCAGTGCTAAGGGGCAGGGATCCTACAATGAGCAGTTCTTC
CASSAKGQGSYNEQFF
>.|few|TRBV28|TRBJ1-2
TGTGCCAGCAGTTTAATGGTATCGGGGAGCTATGGCTACACCTTC
CASSLMVSGSYGYTF
>TRBD1|.|TRBV3-1/TRBV3-2|TRBJ2-5
TGTGCCAGCAGCCAAGCGACAGGGGGCCCCGAGACCCAGTACTTC
CASSQATGGPETQYF
>.|.|TRBV7-2|TRBJ2-5
TGTGCCAGCAGCTTAACACCGAAAGAGACCCAGTACTTC
CASSLTPKETQYF
>.|.|TRBV2|TRBJ2-5
TGTGCCAGCAGTGAAGCGCTTGCAGGGGAAGAGACCCAGTACTTC
CASSEALAGEETQYF
>.|.|TRBV5-6|TRBJ2-1
TGTGCCAGCAGCTTGGCCTCTAGCTTGGGAAACGAGTTCTTC
CASSLASSLGNEFF
>TRBD1|many|TRBV6-5|TRBJ2-3
TGTGCCAGCAGTTACTCGACACAGGGGACGCAGTATTTT
CASSYSTQGTQYF
>.|few|TRBV19|TRBJ2-2
TGTGCCAGTGGTCCCCTAACGACAGCCAACACCGGGGAGCTGTTTTTT
CASGPLTTANTGELFF
>.|.|TRBV10-2|TRBJ2-6
TGCGCCAGCAGTGAGGGCAGGGGCTCTGGGGCCAACGTCCTGACTTTC
CASSEGRGSGANVLTF
>.|.|TRBV12-5|TRBJ2-6
TGTGCTAGTGGTTTAAACTCCCTCTCTGGGGCCAACGTCCTGACTTTC
CASGLNSLSGANVLTF
>.|.|TRBV21-1|TRBJ2-3
TGTGCCAGCAGCAAAACTAGCGGGGGGGTTACAGATACGCAGTATTTT
CASSKTSGGVTDTQYF
>.|few|TRBV12-3/TRBV12-4|TRBJ2-1
TGTGCCAGCAGTGTCAGAAGCAATGAGCAGTTCTTC
CASSVRSNEQFF
>.|.|TRBV28|TRBJ1-1
TGTGCCAGCGAAACTGTCAACACTGAAGCTTTCTTT
CASETVNTEAFF
>.|.|TRBV24-1|TRBJ2-1
TGTGCCACCAGTGCGACAAGTCCGGGGTCAAGGTTCTTC
CATSATSPGSRFF
>TRBD1|.|TRBV4-1|TRBJ1-6
TGCGCCAGCAGCCAAGATAGGACAGGCGGCTCCTATAATTCACCCCTCCACTTT
CASSQDRTGGSYNSPLHF
>TRBD1|.|TRBV2|TRBJ2-7
TGTGCCAGCAGAGACAGGGGAACCTACTACGAGCAGTACTTC
CASRDRGTYYEQYF
>.|.|TRBV5-6|TRBJ1-2
TGTGCCAGCAGCTTGGAGTACGGGGGGAGCTATGGCTACACCTTC
CASSLEYGGSYGYTF
>.|.|TRBV5-1|TRBJ2-5
TGCGCCAGCAGCTTGGCGGGAGAGACCCAGTACTTC
CASSLAGETQYF
>.|.|TRBV10-3|TRBJ2-7
TGTGCCATCACCCCCGGGGGACAGCTGTACGAGCAGTACTTC
CAITPGGQLYEQYF